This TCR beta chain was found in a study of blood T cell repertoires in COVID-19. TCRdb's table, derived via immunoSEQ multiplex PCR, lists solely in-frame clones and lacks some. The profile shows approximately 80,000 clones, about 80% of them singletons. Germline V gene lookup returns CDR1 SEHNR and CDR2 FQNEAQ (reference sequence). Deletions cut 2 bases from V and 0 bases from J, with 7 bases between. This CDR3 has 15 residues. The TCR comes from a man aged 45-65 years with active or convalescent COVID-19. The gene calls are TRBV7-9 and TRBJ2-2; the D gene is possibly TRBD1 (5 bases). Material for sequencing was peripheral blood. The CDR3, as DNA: TGTGCCAGCAGCTTACAGGGCCCGAACACCGGGGAGCTGTTTTTT. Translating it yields CASSLQGPNTGELFF.